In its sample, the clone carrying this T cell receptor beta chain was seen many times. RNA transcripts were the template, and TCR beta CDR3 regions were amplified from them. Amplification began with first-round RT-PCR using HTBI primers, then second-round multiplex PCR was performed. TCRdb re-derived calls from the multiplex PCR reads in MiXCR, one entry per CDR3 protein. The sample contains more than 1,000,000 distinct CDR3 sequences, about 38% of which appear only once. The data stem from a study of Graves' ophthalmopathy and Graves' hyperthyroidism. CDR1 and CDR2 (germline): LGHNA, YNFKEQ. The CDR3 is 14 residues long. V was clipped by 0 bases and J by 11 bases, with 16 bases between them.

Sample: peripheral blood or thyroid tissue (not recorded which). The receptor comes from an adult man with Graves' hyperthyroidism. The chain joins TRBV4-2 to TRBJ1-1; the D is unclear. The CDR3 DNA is TGTGCCAGCAGCCAAGAGATCACGGAAGCCGTGGCTTTCTTT. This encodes CASSQEITEAVAFF.